This record looks at one TCR beta chain sequence and its context. The antigen it binds to is not known. No base quality values were provided; no much bigger clone lies one nucleotide off. The data originate from a study of cytotoxic CD8 clonotypes in ibrutinib-treated CLL (TCRdb year 2021). Regarding the complete study: The cohort included about 15 treatment-naive and eleven to twelve relapsed/refractory patients; about 17 were IGHV unmutated. Responses were partial in some 24 patients and complete in 2; after median approximately 69 months follow-up, roughly 14 stayed in remission and roughly twelve progressed. Response samples were obtained after a median of around 11 months of treatment, with a range of about 6 to 40 months. Samples averaged about 260,000 productive templates and tens of thousands of productive rearrangements. Of the approximately 90 participants in the trial, roughly 25 had longitudinal samples available. Cryopreserved peripheral blood mononuclear cells were obtained prior to treatment, at the time of response, and at either disease progression or sustained remission. Every sample from remission and from progressive disease was obtained while the patients were still on ibrutinib.

Each clonotype received, on average, around 9.6x coverage in deep resolution sequencing performed on a MiSeq, where the target depth lay between 1 in 1 million and 1 in 200,000 T cells. The immunoSEQ hsTCRB Kit was used to generate TCR beta libraries. The paper's data handling went like this. Data were analyzed with ImmunoSEQ Data Assistant and ImmunoSEQ Analyzer, with V, D and J genes assigned per IMGT definitions. Clonality was computed as one minus normalized Shannon entropy of productive rearrangement frequencies, ranging from 0 to 1. Only overrepresented clonotypes making up at least 0.05% of the repertoire of each patient were included in the public clonotype analysis. Thirteen repertoires from age-matched healthy donors, obtained from immuneACCESS, served as clonality controls. The table comes from immuneACCESS by way of TCRdb, which keeps in-frame sequences with V and J called. Part of the clones is missing from these tables; in studies checked, under half for an unresolved V gene and the rest for unknown reasons. Clone size and V and J calls were adopted from that table, with D and trimming inferred from the DNA. This sample lists around 77,000 clones; 70% to 90% were detected once. The ten largest clones represent 7.7% of the sample.

In light of the paper, this sample's time point label describes: progressive disease on ibrutinib. Approximately 2 micrograms of genomic DNA were extracted from cryopreserved PBMCs for TCR beta library preparation. High-throughput TCR beta sequencing was performed on longitudinal blood samples from CLL patients receiving ibrutinib monotherapy. The patients were enrolled in a single-center, open-label phase 2 trial of ibrutinib monotherapy. Results the study describes overall, beyond this receptor: Sampling times were not matched between sustained-remission and progressing patients, and lymph node repertoires were not studied. An increase in clonality was observed at ibrutinib response, with clonality remaining stable during sustained remission and falling back toward baseline at progression. Baseline clonality was found to be higher than that of age-matched healthy donors and was strongly correlated with circulating CD8+ T-cell counts. Public clonotypes were found to be uncommon and were observed to contract or remain stable during treatment; the increase in clonality was shown to reflect expansion of private clonotypes at ibrutinib response.

The CDR3 has 13 amino acids, counting the end cysteine and phenylalanine. Just CDR3 DNA is preserved here, 39 bases in frame from base 1. The sequence was collected from a human donor with chronic lymphocytic leukemia. Here the chain combines TRBV1 and TRBJ2-5; the DNA was not used to check the table's D call, TRBD1. TRBV1 is shown as a pseudogene. Source: PBMCs, taken at disease progression, from a patient treated with ibrutinib. The CDR3 protein: CTSSQVQQETQYF. The sequenced DNA is TGCACCAGCAGCCAAGTCCAGCAAGAGACCCAGTACTTC.